This TCR beta chain was retrieved from a study of T cells after yellow fever vaccination. About the study: Preparation used SMART-Seq v4 Ultra Low Input for the low-cell-number fractions. Study-level results: Abundant bulk-derived clonotypes could contaminate FACS-sorted repertoires. A faster peak, day 5 versus 15, was reached by the weaker secondary response.

This clonotype appeared a few times. Its antigen is as yet unknown. TCRdb re-derived calls from the 5' RACE reads in MiXCR, one entry per CDR3 protein. Here the sample spans approximately 260,000 distinct CDR3 sequences, 10% to 15% being singletons. The V and J ends lost 0 bases and 4 bases respectively, with 13 bases between them. In germline, CDR1 is MNHEY, CDR2 SVGEGT. The CDR3 is made up of 16 amino acids. The V gene is TRBV6-2 or TRBV6-3, the J gene TRBJ1-5; D is perhaps TRBD1 (6 bases). This TCR was sampled from a man younger than 45 who received the YFV17D yellow fever vaccine. Here the sequenced sample was CD4+ T cells sorted from PBMCs, taken 45 days after the yellow fever booster vaccination. CDR3 amino acids: CASSYSSHRVNQPQHF. The CDR3 DNA reads TGTGCCAGCAGTTACTCATCGCACAGGGTAAATCAGCCCCAGCATTTT.